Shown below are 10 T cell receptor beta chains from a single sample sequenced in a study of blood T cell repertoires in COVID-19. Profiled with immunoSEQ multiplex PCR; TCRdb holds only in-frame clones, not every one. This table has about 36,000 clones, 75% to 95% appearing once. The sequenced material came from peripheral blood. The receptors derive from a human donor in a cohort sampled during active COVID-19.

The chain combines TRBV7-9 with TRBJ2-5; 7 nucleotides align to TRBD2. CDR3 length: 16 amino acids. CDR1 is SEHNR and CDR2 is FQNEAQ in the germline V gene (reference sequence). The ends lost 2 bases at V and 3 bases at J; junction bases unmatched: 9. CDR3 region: CASSLNRLAFEETQYF. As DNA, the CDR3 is TGTGCCAGCAGCTTAAACAGACTAGCCTTCGAAGAGACCCAGTACTTC.

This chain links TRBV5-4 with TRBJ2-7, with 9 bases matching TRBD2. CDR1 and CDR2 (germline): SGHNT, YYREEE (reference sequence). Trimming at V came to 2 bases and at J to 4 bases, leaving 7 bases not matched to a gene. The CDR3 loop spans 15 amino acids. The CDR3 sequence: CASSFSGTSQYEQYF. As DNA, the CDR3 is TGTGCCAGCAGCTTCTCCGGGACTAGCCAGTACGAGCAGTACTTC. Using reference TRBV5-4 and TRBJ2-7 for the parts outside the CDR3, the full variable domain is ETGVTQSPTHLIKTRGQQVTLRCSSQSGHNTVSWYQQALGQGPQFIFQYYREEENGRGNFPPRFSGLQFPNYSSELNVNALELDDSALYLCASSFSGTSQYEQYFGPGTRLTVT.

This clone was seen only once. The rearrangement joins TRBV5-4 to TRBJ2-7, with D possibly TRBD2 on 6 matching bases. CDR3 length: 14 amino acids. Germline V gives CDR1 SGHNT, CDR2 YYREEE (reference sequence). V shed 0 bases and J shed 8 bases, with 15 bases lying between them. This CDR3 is CASSLDPGVVQQYF. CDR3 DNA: TGTGCCAGCAGCTTGGATCCGGGGGTCGTGCAGCAGTACTTC.

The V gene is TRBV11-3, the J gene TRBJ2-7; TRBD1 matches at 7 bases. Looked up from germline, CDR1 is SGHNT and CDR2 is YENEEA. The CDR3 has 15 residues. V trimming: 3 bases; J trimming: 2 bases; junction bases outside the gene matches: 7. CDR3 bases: TGTGCCAGCAGCTTGGCAGGGGGTGCACCCTACGAGCAGTACTTC. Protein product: CASSLAGGAPYEQYF.

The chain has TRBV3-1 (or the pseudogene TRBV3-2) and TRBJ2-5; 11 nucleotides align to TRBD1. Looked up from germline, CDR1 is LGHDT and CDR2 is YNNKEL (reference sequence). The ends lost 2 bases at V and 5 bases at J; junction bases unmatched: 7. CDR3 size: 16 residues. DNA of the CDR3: TGTGCCAGCAGCCAAATAGGGACAGGGGGAGGGGAGACCCAGTACTTC. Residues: CASSQIGTGGGETQYF.

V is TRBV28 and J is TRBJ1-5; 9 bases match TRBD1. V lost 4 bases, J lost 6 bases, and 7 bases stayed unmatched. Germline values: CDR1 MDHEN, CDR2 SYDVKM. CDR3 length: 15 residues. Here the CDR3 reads CASSSGTGRRQPQHF. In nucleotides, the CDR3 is TGTGCCAGCAGTTCGGGGACAGGGCGGCGTCAGCCCCAGCATTTT.

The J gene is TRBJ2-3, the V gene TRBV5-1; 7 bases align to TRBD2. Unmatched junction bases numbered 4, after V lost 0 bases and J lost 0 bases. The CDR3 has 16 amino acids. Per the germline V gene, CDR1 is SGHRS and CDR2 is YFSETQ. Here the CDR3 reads CASSLAGSGSTDTQYF. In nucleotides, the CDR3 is TGCGCCAGCAGCTTGGCAGGTAGCGGGAGCACAGATACGCAGTATTTT.

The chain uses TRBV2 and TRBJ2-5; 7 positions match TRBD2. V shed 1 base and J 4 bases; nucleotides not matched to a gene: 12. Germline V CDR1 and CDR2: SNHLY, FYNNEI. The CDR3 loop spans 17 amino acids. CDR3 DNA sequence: TGTGCCAGCAGTGAAGGAGCTGGGAGCGGGAAACGAGAGACCCAGTACTTC. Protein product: CASSEGAGSGKRETQYF.

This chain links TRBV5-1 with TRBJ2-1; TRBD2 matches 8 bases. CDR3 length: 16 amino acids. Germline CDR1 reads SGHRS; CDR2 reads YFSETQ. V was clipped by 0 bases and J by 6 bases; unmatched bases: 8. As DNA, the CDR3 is TGCGCCAGCAGCTTGGGCTCGAGTGCGGGGGGCAATGAGCAGTTCTTC. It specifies CASSLGSSAGGNEQFF. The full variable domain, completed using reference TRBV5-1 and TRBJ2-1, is KAGVTQTPRYLIKTRGQQVTLSCSPISGHRSVSWYQQTPGQGLQFLFEYFSETQRNKGNFPGRFSGRQFSNSRSEMNVSTLELGDSALYLCASSLGSSAGGNEQFFGPGTRLTVL.

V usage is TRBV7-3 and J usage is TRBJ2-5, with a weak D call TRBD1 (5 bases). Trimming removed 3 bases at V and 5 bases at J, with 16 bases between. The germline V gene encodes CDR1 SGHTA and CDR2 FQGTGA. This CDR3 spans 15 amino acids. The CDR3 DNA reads TGTGCCAGCAGCTTGGGGCTCTCGCGGTTGGAGACCCAGTACTTC. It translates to CASSLGLSRLETQYF.